This T cell receptor beta chain derives from a study of blood T cell repertoires in COVID-19. About the study: COVID-19 samples from acute and convalescent phases originated in the United States, Italy and Spain.

The table came from immunoSEQ multiplex PCR; TCRdb's copy has only in-frame clones and leaves some out. The table shows about 250,000 clones, with around 85% occurring only once. Patients at the Seattle site were enrolled during active infection and followed longitudinally. Input material: peripheral blood. This sequence originates from a man aged 50 to 59 with COVID-19, enrolled during active disease.

CDR3 DNA sequence: TGTGCCAGCAGCCAGGGGTTCCTCGGCACAGATACGCAGTATTTT. Translated, it gives CASSQGFLGTDTQYF. This chain connects TRBV11-3 to TRBJ2-3, with D possibly TRBD1 on 6 matching bases. CDR1 is SGHNT, CDR2 YENEEA, per germline. V gave up 5 bases and J gave up 1 base, with 13 bases separating them. CDR3 size: 15 residues.